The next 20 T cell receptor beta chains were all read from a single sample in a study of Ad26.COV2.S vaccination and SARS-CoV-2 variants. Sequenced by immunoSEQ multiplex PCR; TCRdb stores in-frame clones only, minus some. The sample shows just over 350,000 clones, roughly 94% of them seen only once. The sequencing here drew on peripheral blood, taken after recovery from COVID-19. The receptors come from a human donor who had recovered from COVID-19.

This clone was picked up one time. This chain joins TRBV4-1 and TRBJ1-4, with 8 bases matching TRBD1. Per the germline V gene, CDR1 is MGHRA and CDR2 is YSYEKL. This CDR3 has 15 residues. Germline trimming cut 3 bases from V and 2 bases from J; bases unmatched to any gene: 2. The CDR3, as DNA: TGCGCCAGCAGCCACGACAGGGGCACTAATGAAAAACTGTTTTTT. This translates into CASSHDRGTNEKLFF.

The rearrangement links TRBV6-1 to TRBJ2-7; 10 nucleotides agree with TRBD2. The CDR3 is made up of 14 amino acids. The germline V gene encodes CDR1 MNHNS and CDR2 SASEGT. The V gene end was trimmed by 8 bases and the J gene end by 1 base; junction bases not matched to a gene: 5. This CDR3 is CASGERGGSYEQYF. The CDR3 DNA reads TGTGCCAGCGGCGAGCGGGGGGGATCCTACGAGCAGTACTTC.

CDR3 in amino acids: CASSTKSNEQFF. The CDR3 region has the DNA TGTGCCAGTAGTACCAAAAGCAATGAGCAGTTCTTC. The chain combines TRBV19 with TRBJ2-1; D gene ambiguous. The CDR3 is 12 residues long. The V end was cut by 4 bases, the J end by 6 bases, with 7 bases between. CDR1 and CDR2 from the germline V gene are LNHDA and SQIVND (reference sequence).

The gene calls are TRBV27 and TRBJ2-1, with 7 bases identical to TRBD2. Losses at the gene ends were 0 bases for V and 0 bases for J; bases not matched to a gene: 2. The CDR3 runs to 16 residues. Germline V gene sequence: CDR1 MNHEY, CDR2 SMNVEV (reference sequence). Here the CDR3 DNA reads TGTGCCAGCAGTTTATCGGGGGAGGGCTCCTACAATGAGCAGTTCTTC. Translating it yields CASSLSGEGSYNEQFF.

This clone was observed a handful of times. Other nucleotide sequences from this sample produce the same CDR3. CDR3 region: CASSFGETQYF. In DNA form, the CDR3 reads TGTGCCAGCAGTTTCGGGGAGACCCAGTACTTC. V usage is TRBV12-3 or TRBV12-4 and J usage is TRBJ2-5; no clear D gene. V was trimmed by 3 bases and J by 5 bases, leaving 4 bases between them. CDR3 length equals 11 residues.

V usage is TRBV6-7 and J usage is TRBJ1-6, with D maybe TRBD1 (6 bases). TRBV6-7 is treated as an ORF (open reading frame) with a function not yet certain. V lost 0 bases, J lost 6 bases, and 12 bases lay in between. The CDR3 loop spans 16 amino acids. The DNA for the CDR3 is TGTGCCAGCAGTTACTCGTGCGGGGGCCGTAATTCACCCCTCCACTTT. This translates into CASSYSCGGRNSPLHF.

The CDR3: CASILGGEQFF. The CDR3, as DNA: TGTGCCAGCATCTTGGGGGGTGAGCAGTTCTTC. This chain uses TRBV6-5 with TRBJ2-1, with D possibly being TRBD2 (6 bases). The V gene lost 7 bases and the J gene lost 9 bases, with 10 bases spanning the gap. The CDR3 totals 11 residues. Germline V gene lookup returns CDR1 MNHEY and CDR2 SVGAGI.

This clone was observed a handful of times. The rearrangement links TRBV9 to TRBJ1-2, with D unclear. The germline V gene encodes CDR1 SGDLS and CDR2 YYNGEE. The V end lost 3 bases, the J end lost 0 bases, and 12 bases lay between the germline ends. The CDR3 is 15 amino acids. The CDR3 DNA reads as TGTGCCAGCAGCGCGACTGCGGGAGCTAACTATGGCTACACCTTC. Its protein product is CASSATAGANYGYTF. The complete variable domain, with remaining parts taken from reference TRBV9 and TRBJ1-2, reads DSGVTQTPKHLITATGQRVTLRCSPRSGDLSVYWYQQSLDQGLQFLIQYYNGEERAKGNILERFSAQQFPDLHSELNLSSLELGDSALYFCASSATAGANYGYTFGSGTRLTVV.

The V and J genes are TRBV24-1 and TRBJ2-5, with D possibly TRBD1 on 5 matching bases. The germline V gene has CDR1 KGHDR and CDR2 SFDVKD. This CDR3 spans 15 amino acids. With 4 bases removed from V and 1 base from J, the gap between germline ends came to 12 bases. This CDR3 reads CATSDPGRGQETQYF. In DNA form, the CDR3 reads TGTGCCACCAGTGACCCCGGAAGGGGCCAAGAGACCCAGTACTTC.

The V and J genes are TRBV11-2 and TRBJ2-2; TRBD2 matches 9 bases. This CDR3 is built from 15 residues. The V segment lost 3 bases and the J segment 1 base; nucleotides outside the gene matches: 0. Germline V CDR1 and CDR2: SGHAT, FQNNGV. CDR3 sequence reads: CASSFSGGNTGELFF. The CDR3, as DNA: TGTGCCAGCAGCTTTAGCGGGGGGAACACCGGGGAGCTGTTTTTT.

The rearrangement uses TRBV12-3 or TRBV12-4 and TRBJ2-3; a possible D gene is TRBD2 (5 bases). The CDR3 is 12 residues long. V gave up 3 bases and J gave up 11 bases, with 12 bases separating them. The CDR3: CASSLEASLQYF. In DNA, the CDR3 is TGTGCCAGCAGTTTGGAAGCTAGCTTGCAGTATTTT.

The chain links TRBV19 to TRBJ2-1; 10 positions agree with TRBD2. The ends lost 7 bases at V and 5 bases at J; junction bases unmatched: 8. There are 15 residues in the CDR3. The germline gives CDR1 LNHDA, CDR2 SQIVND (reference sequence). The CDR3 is CASIKGSGGDNEQFF. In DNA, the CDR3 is TGTGCCAGTATTAAGGGGAGCGGGGGGGACAATGAGCAGTTCTTC.

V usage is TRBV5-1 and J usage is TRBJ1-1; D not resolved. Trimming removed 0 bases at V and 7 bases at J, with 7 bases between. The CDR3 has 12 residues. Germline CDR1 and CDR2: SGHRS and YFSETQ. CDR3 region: CASSLEAGEAFF. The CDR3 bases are TGCGCCAGCAGCTTGGAAGCAGGTGAAGCTTTCTTT.

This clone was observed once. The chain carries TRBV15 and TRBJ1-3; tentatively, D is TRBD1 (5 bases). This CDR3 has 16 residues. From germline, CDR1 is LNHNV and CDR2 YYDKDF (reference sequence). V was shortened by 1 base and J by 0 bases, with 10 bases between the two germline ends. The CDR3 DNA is TGTGCCACCAGCAGAGGCCGACAGTTCTCTGGAAACACCATATATTTT. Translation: CATSRGRQFSGNTIYF.

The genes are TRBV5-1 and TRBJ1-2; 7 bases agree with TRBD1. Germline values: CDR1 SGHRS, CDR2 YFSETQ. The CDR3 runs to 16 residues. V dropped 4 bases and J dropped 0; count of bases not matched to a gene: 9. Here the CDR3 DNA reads TGCGCCAGCAGCCTCGAAGGACAGGCAGCTAACTATGGCTACACCTTC. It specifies CASSLEGQAANYGYTF.

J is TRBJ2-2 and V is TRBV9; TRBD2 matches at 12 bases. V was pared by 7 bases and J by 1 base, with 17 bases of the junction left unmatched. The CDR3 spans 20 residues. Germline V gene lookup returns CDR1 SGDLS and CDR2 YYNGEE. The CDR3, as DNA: TGTGCCAGCGGCCAATCCCTAGGGCTAGCGGGGGGGAAGAACACCGGGGAGCTGTTTTTT. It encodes CASGQSLGLAGGKNTGELFF.

CDR3 in amino acids: CASGTERYTQYF. The CDR3 DNA sequence: TGTGCCAGCGGGACCGAGCGGTATACGCAGTATTTT. The chain links TRBV21-1 to TRBJ2-3. TRBV21-1 is a recognized pseudogene. The CDR3 extends over 12 amino acids.

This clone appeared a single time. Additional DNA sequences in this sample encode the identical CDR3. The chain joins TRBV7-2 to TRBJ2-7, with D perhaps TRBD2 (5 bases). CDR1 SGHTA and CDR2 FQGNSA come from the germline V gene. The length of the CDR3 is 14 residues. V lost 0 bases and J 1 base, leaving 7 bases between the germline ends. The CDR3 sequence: CASSLAGISYEQYF. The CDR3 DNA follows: TGTGCCAGCAGCTTAGCCGGGATATCCTACGAGCAGTACTTC.

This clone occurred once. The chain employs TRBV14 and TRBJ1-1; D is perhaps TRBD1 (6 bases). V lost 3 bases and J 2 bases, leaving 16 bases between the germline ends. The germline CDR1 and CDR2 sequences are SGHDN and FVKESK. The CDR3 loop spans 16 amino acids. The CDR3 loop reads CASSHPSTGFNTEAFF. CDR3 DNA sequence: TGTGCCAGCAGCCACCCCTCGACAGGTTTTAACACTGAAGCTTTCTTT.

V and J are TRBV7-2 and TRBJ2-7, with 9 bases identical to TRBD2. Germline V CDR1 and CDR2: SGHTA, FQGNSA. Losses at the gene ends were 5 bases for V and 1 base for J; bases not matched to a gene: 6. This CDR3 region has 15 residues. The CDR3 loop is CASSLQAGGSYEQYF. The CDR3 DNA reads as TGTGCCAGCAGCCTACAAGCGGGGGGATCCTACGAGCAGTACTTC. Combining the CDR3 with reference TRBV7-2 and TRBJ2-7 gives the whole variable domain GAGVSQSPSNKVTEKGKDVELRCDPISGHTALYWYRQSLGQGLEFLIYFQGNSAPDKSGLPSDRFSAERTGGSVSTLTIQRTQQEDSAVYLCASSLQAGGSYEQYFGPGTRLTVT.